The TCR beta chain under discussion was sequenced for a study of CD8+CD57+ T cells in acquired aplastic anemia. Sequencing involved patients with CD8+CD57+ cell expansion previously shown by flow cytometry. Genomic DNA served as template for TCR beta VDJ and CDR3 profiling. TCRdb reprocessed the reads with MiXCR, giving one entry per CDR3 protein. The repertoire holds approximately 260,000 distinct CDR3 sequences, with roughly 82% as singletons. Looked up from germline, CDR1 is SGHVS and CDR2 is FNYEAQ. This CDR3 contains 15 residues. V trimming: 5 bases; J trimming: 14 bases; junction bases outside the gene matches: 17.

The source material was sorted CD4+, CD8+, or CD8+CD57+ T cells (not recorded which) from PBMCs. This TCR came from a human donor with aplastic anemia. The chain carries TRBV7-6 and TRBJ2-1, with 8 positions matching TRBD2. This CDR3 is CASSPGIAGPTNEFF. Here the CDR3 DNA reads TGTGCCAGCAGCCCCGGGATAGCGGGACCTACGAATGAGTTCTTC.